Presented here are 29 T cell receptor beta chains from one specimen sequenced in a study of identical twins. From the 5' RACE reads, TCRdb called clonotypes with MiXCR, one entry per CDR3 protein. The top ten hold under 2% of the sample, which has approximately 890,000 distinct CDR3 sequences, 12% seen once. This sample was shared with a second study, whose subject was yellow fever vaccine responses in identical twins.

The specimen was PBMCs. All receptors come from a woman under 30 in good health.

In its sample, this clonotype was seen many times. The chain couples TRBV4-1 to TRBJ2-7; D gene ambiguous. V dropped 1 base and J dropped 4 bases, with 8 bases sitting between them. CDR3 length equals 13 residues. Germline V gene lookup returns CDR1 MGHRA and CDR2 YSYEKL. CDR3 in DNA: TGCGCCAGCAGCCAAGTGCTTCTTTACGAGCAGTACTTC. This codes for CASSQVLLYEQYF.

J is TRBJ2-7 and V is TRBV12-3 or TRBV12-4, with 11 bases fitting TRBD2. The CDR3 has 16 amino acids. Losses at the gene ends were 3 bases for V and 1 base for J; bases not matched to a gene: 5. CDR3 nucleotide sequence: TGTGCCAGCAGTTTTTTAGCGGGAGGGGGGTCCTACGAGCAGTACTTC. Translated, it gives CASSFLAGGGSYEQYF.

The table lists this clonotype with a few counts. The genes are TRBV29-1 and TRBJ2-6; either TRBD1 or TRBD2 may supply D (5 bases each). The CDR3 runs 14 residues. The germline V gene encodes CDR1 SQVTM and CDR2 ANQGSEA. Trimming took 3 bases from V and 2 from J, leaving 8 bases between them. CDR3 coding DNA: TGCAGCGTTGATGGGGGAACTGGGGCCAACGTCCTGACTTTC. This sequence encodes CSVDGGTGANVLTF.

The chain combines TRBV2 with TRBJ2-5; D remains unclear. This CDR3 contains 13 residues. Between the trimmed V and J ends, which lost 9 bases and 6 bases, there was a span of 17 bases. Germline CDR1 is SNHLY and CDR2 is FYNNEI. The CDR3 sequence is CASDPGMGKTQYF. CDR3 DNA: TGTGCCAGTGACCCAGGAATGGGAAAGACCCAGTACTTC.

The chain recombines TRBV7-9 with TRBJ2-2; D is unresolved. V shed 4 bases and J shed 10 bases, with 10 bases lying between them. The CDR3 contains 12 residues. Germline V gene lookup returns CDR1 SEHNR and CDR2 FQNEAQ (reference sequence). The CDR3 nucleotides read TGTGCCAGCAGCTCATACATAGAGGAGCTGTTTTTT. Translation gives CASSSYIEELFF. The variable domain in full, completed from reference TRBV7-9 and TRBJ2-2, reads DTGVSQNPRHKITKRGQNVTFRCDPISEHNRLYWYRQTLGQGPEFLTYFQNEAQLEKSRLLSDRFSAERPKGSFSTLEIQRTEQGDSAMYLCASSSYIEELFFGEGSRLTVL.

This chain links TRBV5-1 with TRBJ2-1; 9 nucleotides match TRBD1. This CDR3 is 15 amino acids long. Germline trimming cut 6 bases from V and 4 bases from J; bases unmatched to any gene: 8. Looked up from germline, CDR1 is SGHRS and CDR2 is YFSETQ. CDR3 amino acids: CASKRGTGMYNEQFF. The CDR3, as DNA: TGCGCCAGCAAGAGAGGGACAGGGATGTACAATGAGCAGTTCTTC.

This clonotype appeared many times. The chain couples TRBV19 to TRBJ2-5, with TRBD2 identical over 8 bases. The CDR3 contains 14 residues. V lost 4 bases, J lost 3 bases, and 4 bases stayed unmatched. Germline loops: CDR1 LNHDA, CDR2 SQIVND (reference sequence). The CDR3 bases are TGTGCCAGTAGTAGGCTAGCGGGCAAAGAGACCCAGTACTTC. This translates into CASSRLAGKETQYF.

There are a few counts of this clonotype. The chain employs TRBV20-1 and TRBJ2-3, with D perhaps matching TRBD2 (5 bases). Germline CDR1 and CDR2: DFQATT and SNEGSKA (reference sequence). The CDR3 extends over 17 amino acids. Trimming removed 0 bases from V and 2 bases from J, with 18 bases in between. Here the CDR3 DNA reads TGCAGTGCTAGAGATCTTTTAGCGACTACCAACACAGATACGCAGTATTTT. This codes for CSARDLLATTNTDTQYF.

The chain couples TRBV2 to TRBJ2-2, with D hard to call. V lost 5 bases and J 0 bases, leaving 7 bases between the germline ends. Germline CDR1 reads SNHLY; CDR2 reads FYNNEI. The length of the CDR3 is 14 residues. Here the CDR3 DNA reads TGTGCCAGCAGTCCTTGGGCGAACACCGGGGAGCTGTTTTTT. It translates to CASSPWANTGELFF.

The rearrangement links TRBV25-1 to TRBJ2-1, with 11 nucleotides matching TRBD2. V lost 4 bases and J lost 4; bases outside the gene matches: 6. The CDR3 spans 16 residues. Germline V gene lookup returns CDR1 MGHDK and CDR2 SYGVNS. As DNA, the CDR3 is TGTGCCAGCAGTGGGGAACTAGCGGGGGATTACAATGAGCAGTTCTTC. As protein: CASSGELAGDYNEQFF. The full variable domain, completed using reference TRBV25-1 and TRBJ2-1, is EADIYQTPRYLVIGTGKKITLECSQTMGHDKMYWYQQDPGMELHLIHYSYGVNSTEKGDLSSESTVSRIRTEHFPLTLESARPSHTSQYLCASSGELAGDYNEQFFGPGTRLTVL.

The genes are TRBV18 and TRBJ2-2, with D possibly TRBD2 on 5 matching bases. The V gene lost 0 bases and the J gene lost 6 bases, with 8 bases spanning the gap. This CDR3 comprises 14 residues. Germline loops: CDR1 KGHSH, CDR2 LQKENI. This CDR3 is CASSPPLRAGELFF. CDR3 in DNA: TGTGCCAGCTCACCACCGTTGCGGGCCGGGGAGCTGTTTTTT.

This clonotype was found many times. This chain links TRBV6-1 with TRBJ2-7, with a tentative D call TRBD1 (5 bases). Per the germline V gene, CDR1 is MNHNS and CDR2 is SASEGT. The CDR3 extends over 14 amino acids. V was pared by 6 bases and J by 1 base, with 13 bases between. CDR3 sequence (DNA): TGTGCCAGCAGGGCCGGAACAGGATCCTACGAGCAGTACTTC. Translating it yields CASRAGTGSYEQYF.

This clonotype has only a few counts. The V gene is TRBV5-6, the J gene TRBJ2-5; the D gene is possibly TRBD1 (5 bases). Trimming took off 0 bases at V and 1 base at J, with 10 bases between the two ends. CDR3 length equals 15 residues. Germline CDR1 is SGHDT and CDR2 is YYEEEE. CDR3 nucleotides: TGTGCCAGCAGCTTGGCTTTTAGGGGCCAAGAGACCCAGTACTTC. Translation: CASSLAFRGQETQYF.

The chain recombines TRBV15 with TRBJ2-2, with TRBD2 matching 7 bases. Germline V lookup: CDR1 LNHNV, CDR2 YYDKDF (reference sequence). V gave up 6 bases and J gave up 0 bases; unmatched junction bases: 4. The CDR3 extends over 15 amino acids. The CDR3 DNA sequence: TGTGCCACCAGAGAAGCGGGGACGAACACCGGGGAGCTGTTTTTT. Residues: CATREAGTNTGELFF.

The chain combines TRBV5-6 with TRBJ2-1; 7 nucleotides align to TRBD1. J gave up 7 bases and V 4 bases, and 5 bases lay outside the gene matches. This CDR3 is 13 amino acids long. The V gene's germline CDR1 is SGHDT and CDR2 YYEEEE. CDR3 residues: CASSRDSENEQFF. CDR3 in DNA: TGTGCCAGCAGCAGGGACAGTGAGAATGAGCAGTTCTTC.

In its sample, this clonotype was seen a few times. This chain uses TRBV6-6 with TRBJ2-5; no firm D call. Trimming removed 5 bases at V and 4 bases at J, with 11 bases between. The CDR3 consists of 13 residues. Germline V gene data show CDR1 as MNHNY and CDR2 as SVGAGI (reference sequence). CDR3 sequence: CASSITPVETQYF. Here the CDR3 DNA reads TGTGCCAGCAGTATAACTCCCGTAGAGACCCAGTACTTC.

The chain employs TRBV20-1 and TRBJ2-6; D gene ambiguous. CDR1 DFQATT and CDR2 SNEGSKA come from the germline V gene (reference sequence). The ends were cut back, 3 bases at V and 4 bases at J, with 19 bases in the middle. The CDR3 is 17 residues long. The CDR3 reads CSARGWAGRRGANVLTF. The CDR3 bases are TGCAGTGCTAGGGGGTGGGCAGGCCGCCGAGGGGCCAACGTCCTGACTTTC.

The sample holds many counts of this clonotype. The chain employs TRBV14 and TRBJ2-3, with D possibly matching TRBD1 (6 bases). The V and J ends lost 4 bases and 2 bases respectively, with 16 bases between them. Germline V gene lookup returns CDR1 SGHDN and CDR2 FVKESK. The CDR3 spans 16 residues. The CDR3 protein is CASSPFYRASTDTQYF. In nucleotides, the CDR3 is TGTGCCAGCAGCCCGTTCTACAGGGCATCCACAGATACGCAGTATTTT.

The sample holds many counts of this clonotype. The chain joins TRBV29-1 to TRBJ2-1, with D unclear. The CDR3 covers 11 residues. Trimming stripped 7 bases from V and 3 bases from J, with 7 bases between. The germline gives CDR1 SQVTM, CDR2 ANQGSEA. CDR3 bases: TGCAGCGCCTTAGTCTACAATGAGCAGTTCTTC. Translated: CSALVYNEQFF.

This clonotype has more than one count but fewer than ten. The V gene is TRBV4-1, the J gene TRBJ1-6; D is possibly TRBD1 (5 bases). Looked up from germline, CDR1 is MGHRA and CDR2 is YSYEKL. V was shortened by 2 bases and J by 9 bases, with 26 bases between the two germline ends. The CDR3 is 19 residues long. DNA of the CDR3: TGCGCCAGCAGCCAAAGGGAAAGCCCGGGGACTTGGAGTCTTTCACCCCTCCACTTT. Amino acids: CASSQRESPGTWSLSPLHF.

In its sample, this clonotype was seen once. The chain links TRBV11-3 to TRBJ2-6; TRBD2 is a possible D gene (7 bases). The CDR3 has 13 residues. Germline CDR1 reads SGHNT; CDR2 reads YENEEA. Trimming removed 6 bases at V and 11 bases at J, with 14 bases between. The CDR3 spells CASSTGGLDVLTF. CDR3 coding DNA: TGTGCCAGCAGTACCGGGGGGCTGGACGTCCTGACTTTC.

This clonotype was counted only a few times. V usage is TRBV7-9 and J usage is TRBJ2-2; D uncertain. The CDR3 contains 15 residues. Trimming cost V 3 bases and J 5 bases, with 13 bases left between them. CDR1 SEHNR and CDR2 FQNEAQ come from the germline V gene (reference sequence). The CDR3 is CASSFAVVTTGELFF. The CDR3 DNA sequence: TGTGCCAGCAGCTTCGCCGTCGTTACAACCGGGGAGCTGTTTTTT. Combining the CDR3 with reference TRBV7-9 and TRBJ2-2 gives the whole variable domain DTGVSQNPRHKITKRGQNVTFRCDPISEHNRLYWYRQTLGQGPEFLTYFQNEAQLEKSRLLSDRFSAERPKGSFSTLEIQRTEQGDSAMYLCASSFAVVTTGELFFGEGSRLTVL.

This clonotype occurred a few times. This sequence joins TRBV12-3 or TRBV12-4 and TRBJ2-5, with D uncertain. Between the trimmed V and J ends, which lost 6 bases and 2 bases, there was a span of 16 bases. The CDR3 totals 15 residues. CDR3 coding DNA: TGTGCCAGCAGCCCCCCCCGGTCCTGGCAAGAGACCCAGTACTTC. Residues: CASSPPRSWQETQYF.

This clonotype has just a few counts. V is TRBV7-2 and J is TRBJ2-1; D uncertain. The germline CDR1 and CDR2 sequences are SGHTA and FQGNSA. The CDR3 sequence is 16 residues long. V was cut by 1 base and J by 0 bases, with 10 bases left in between. The DNA of the CDR3 is TGTGCCAGCAGCTTAGAAAGCTCCAGCTCCTACAATGAGCAGTTCTTC. The encoded protein is CASSLESSSSYNEQFF.

The chain combines TRBV11-1 with TRBJ2-1, with D possibly being TRBD2 (7 bases). The CDR3 runs to 18 residues. Between the trimmed V and J ends, which lost 5 bases and 9 bases, there was a span of 29 bases. Germline CDR1 SGHAT, CDR2 FQDESV (reference sequence). CDR3 in amino acids: CASSARRAGAWGGPEQFF. The CDR3 nucleotides read TGTGCCAGCAGCGCCCGGCGGGCGGGGGCCTGGGGGGGTCCTGAGCAGTTCTTC.

The V call is TRBV10-1, the J call TRBJ2-1, with 8 bases identical to TRBD1. V dropped 3 bases and J dropped 6; count of bases not matched to a gene: 7. Germline V lookup: CDR1 WNHNN, CDR2 SYGVQD (reference sequence). The CDR3 loop spans 15 amino acids. The CDR3 protein is CASSDGQGSRNEQFF. CDR3 bases: TGCGCCAGCAGTGATGGACAGGGTTCACGCAATGAGCAGTTCTTC.

This rearrangement joins TRBV29-1 to TRBJ2-1; D not certain. The germline V and J ends were trimmed by 7 bases and 4 bases, with 11 bases remaining between them. This CDR3 is 12 amino acids long. Germline V gene sequence: CDR1 SQVTM, CDR2 ANQGSEA. CDR3 bases: TGCAGCGGTCATGGTGTATACAATGAGCAGTTCTTC. This gives the protein CSGHGVYNEQFF.

V gene TRBV28 combines with J gene TRBJ1-5, with 9 bases lining up with TRBD1. Trimming took 7 bases from V and 6 from J; bases not matched to a gene: 10. This CDR3 comprises 15 residues. Germline V gene lookup returns CDR1 MDHEN and CDR2 SYDVKM. CDR3 DNA: TGTGCCAGCACCAACCGGGACAGGGTGCTTCAGCCCCAGCATTTT. It encodes CASTNRDRVLQPQHF. The variable domain in full, completed from reference TRBV28 and TRBJ1-5, reads DVKVTQSSRYLVKRTGEKVFLECVQDMDHENMFWYRQDPGLGLRLIYFSYDVKMKEKGDIPEGYSVSREKKERFSLILESASTNQTSMYLCASTNRDRVLQPQHFGDGTRLSIL.

The chain is built from TRBV7-6 and TRBJ1-1; weak D call: TRBD1 (5 bases). The CDR3 totals 13 residues. Deletions cut 5 bases from V and 11 bases from J, with 18 bases between. Germline V lookup: CDR1 SGHVS, CDR2 FNYEAQ. CDR3 in amino acids: CASSPHTGTTAFF. The CDR3, as DNA: TGTGCCAGCAGCCCTCACACCGGGACCACCGCTTTCTTT.